This T cell receptor beta chain comes out of a study of OX40 agonist ivuxolimab in advanced cancers. The table came from immunoSEQ multiplex PCR; TCRdb's copy has only in-frame clones and leaves some out. The profile shows some 50,000 clones, 88% of them singletons. Trimming left V 5 bases short and J 2 bases short, with 12 bases between. The CDR3 runs 14 residues. The germline V gene has CDR1 SGHTA and CDR2 FQGNSA. The sample consisted of CD4+ or CD8+ T cells sorted from blood, taken in a trial of the OX40 agonist ivuxolimab. This receptor was identified in an adult with an advanced solid tumor such as melanoma, head and neck, liver or kidney cancer. J is TRBJ1-1 and V is TRBV7-2; maybe TRBD1 (5 bases). This chain's CDR3 is CASSPQVLNTEAFF. CDR3 DNA sequence: TGTGCCAGCAGCCCACAGGTTCTAAACACTGAAGCTTTCTTT.